The clone carrying this T cell receptor (beta chain) was seen more than once but under ten times. The data derive from a study of blood T cell repertoires in COVID-19. Study as a whole: Specimens from acute and convalescent COVID-19 originated in the United States, Italy and Spain. T cells, B-cell-depleted T cells, or PBMCs supplied cDNA or gDNA.

In the study's own analysis: Reference gene primer amplification gave estimated nucleated cell counts. Repertoires were generated with immunoSEQ multiplex PCR, while TCRdb's copy carries only in-frame clones and drops some. That table supplies the V and J calls and clone size; D and trimming were determined from the DNA. The sample lists about 74,000 clones, about four fifths seen once, with roughly a sixth in the top ten. Germline assignment: CDR1 SGHRS and CDR2 YFSETQ. The V end lost 0 bases, the J end lost 7 bases, and 11 bases lay between the germline ends. This CDR3 is 13 amino acids long. The sequence was obtained from a human donor in a cohort sampled during active COVID-19. The chain is built from TRBV5-1 and TRBJ2-7; tentatively, D is TRBD2 (5 bases). Specimen: peripheral blood. The CDR3 region has the DNA TGCGCCAGCAGCTTGGCCGGGGTTGAAGAGCAGTACTTC. Amino acids: CASSLAGVEEQYF.